This T cell receptor (beta chain) derives from a study of CD8+CD57+ T cells in acquired aplastic anemia. General study findings and limits: Common to patients and controls were twenty-nine CD8+ CDR3 sequences.

Before being chosen for sequencing, patients had shown CD8+CD57+ cell expansion by flow cytometry. Every one of the patients had aplastic anemia (severe, acquired). By the time of blood sampling, patients had still received no therapy. The sample holds one count of this clonotype. Its specificity is not known. Genomic DNA, serving as template, underwent TCR beta VDJ and CDR3 profiling. Using its own MiXCR run on the reads, TCRdb lists one record per CDR3 protein. The data hold 150,000 to 200,000 distinct CDR3 sequences, with more than 45% observed a single time. CDR3 size: 12 residues. The V gene's germline CDR1 is DFQATT and CDR2 SNEGSKA (reference sequence). V was trimmed by 5 bases and J by 7 bases, leaving 12 bases between them.

Sequenced: sorted CD4+, CD8+, or CD8+CD57+ T cells (not recorded which) from PBMCs. The source is a human donor with aplastic anemia. The gene calls are TRBV20-1 and TRBJ1-5; D is unclear. The CDR3 protein is CSAARKDQPQHF. CDR3 nucleotides: TGCAGTGCTGCTCGGAAGGACCAGCCCCAGCATTTT.